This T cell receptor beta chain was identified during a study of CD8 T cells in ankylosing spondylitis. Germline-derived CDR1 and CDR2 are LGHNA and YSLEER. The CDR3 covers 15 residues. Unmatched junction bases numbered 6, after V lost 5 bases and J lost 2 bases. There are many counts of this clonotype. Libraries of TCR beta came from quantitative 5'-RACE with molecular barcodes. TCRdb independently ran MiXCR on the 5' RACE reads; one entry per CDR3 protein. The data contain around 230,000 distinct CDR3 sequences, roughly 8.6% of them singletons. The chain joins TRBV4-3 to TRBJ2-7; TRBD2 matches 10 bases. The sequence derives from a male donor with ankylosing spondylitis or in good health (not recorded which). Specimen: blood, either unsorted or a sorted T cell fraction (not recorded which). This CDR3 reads CASSAGLAGAYEQYF. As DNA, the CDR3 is TGCGCCAGCAGCGCGGGGCTAGCGGGAGCCTACGAGCAGTACTTC.